This TCR beta chain was identified during a study of shared clonotypes between healthy human individuals. Study information: Those who served as donors were a couple of women and three men between the ages of 18 and 49.

Findings of the study overall: Depth of sequencing was expected to influence donor clonotype sharing.

The germline CDR1 and CDR2 sequences are LNHDA and SQIVND (reference sequence). The CDR3 has 15 residues. J lost 0 bases, V lost 7 bases, and 5 bases had no gene match. The sample holds one count of this clone. Its antigen is undetermined. Authors' processing steps: ImmunoSEQ yielded junction-only sequences lacking quality scores, so filtering differed. This table comes from immunoSEQ multiplex PCR, and its TCRdb copy is limited to in-frame clones, with some not included. Clonal size and the V and J genes are those of that table, whereas D and trimming came from the DNA. Altogether approximately 1.5 million clones are present, approximately 98% being singletons, with the ten largest covering roughly 0.42%. Within Nashville, Tennessee resided all donors, each a Caucasian adult.

Sequencing was done on a sample of naive CD4+ T cells sorted from blood. This sample's subset: CD45RA+ positively selected. This sequence originates from a man in his thirties or forties in good health. The genes are TRBV19 and TRBJ1-3, with 8 positions matching TRBD1. The CDR3 loop reads CASMPGQVSGNTIYF. For the CDR3, the DNA is TGTGCCAGTATGCCGGGACAGGTCTCTGGAAACACCATATATTTT.